The next 16 T cell receptor beta chains were all read from a single sample in a study of tumor and adjacent non-tumor tissue in lung cancer. A modified ARM-PCR protocol with three rounds of nested PCR amplified TCRbeta. MiXCR was run by TCRdb on the multiplex PCR reads, yielding one entry per CDR3 protein. The table lists 60,000 to 90,000 distinct CDR3 sequences, roughly 80% of them singletons, with roughly 12% in the top ten. This sample's RNA came from whole unsorted tissue. Sequenced sample: lung tumor tissue. These receptors originate from a woman between 45 and 60 years old with non-small cell lung cancer.

V is TRBV5-5 and J is TRBJ2-7; perhaps TRBD2 as D (5 bases). Germline V gene lookup returns CDR1 SGHKS and CDR2 YYEKEE (reference sequence). Trimming cost V 6 bases and J 6 bases, with 19 bases left between them. The CDR3 is 14 amino acids. The CDR3 bases are TGTGCCAGCAACTTCAGGACTGGTGCGTTCGAGCAGTACTTC. Amino acids: CASNFRTGAFEQYF.

The table lists this clonotype with many counts. V and J are TRBV20-1 and TRBJ2-7; 7 bases fit TRBD2. The CDR3 has 10 amino acids. Germline assignment: CDR1 DFQATT and CDR2 SNEGSKA (reference sequence). Unmatched junction bases numbered 6, after V lost 5 bases and J lost 11 bases. CDR3 protein: CSALREYEYF. The CDR3 region has the DNA TGCAGTGCTCTGCGGGAGTATGAGTACTTC.

Details on this clonotype: A much larger clone sits a single nucleotide away, making a read error possible. The chain couples TRBV28 to TRBJ2-7; 10 nucleotides match TRBD2. With V trimmed by 4 bases and J by 2 bases, 11 bases remained unmatched. The CDR3 consists of 17 residues. Per the germline V gene, CDR1 is MDHEN and CDR2 is SYDVKM. The CDR3 here is CASSYVLGLAHAYEQYF. For the CDR3, the DNA is TGTGCCAGCAGTTACGTTTTGGGACTAGCGCACGCCTACGAGCAGTACTTC.

This clonotype was seen just once. This likely comes from a read error, as the CDR3 has no conserved phenylalanine or tryptophan at its end. This chain connects TRBV5-5 to TRBJ2-7, with 10 nucleotides matching TRBD1. The CDR3 runs to 14 residues. Germline V gives CDR1 SGHKS, CDR2 YYEKEE (reference sequence). CDR3 DNA sequence: TGTGGCAGCAGCTACGGGACAGGGGTCTACGAGCAGTACTTA. It codes for CGSSYGTGVYEQYL.

This clonotype was counted ten times or more. The rearrangement links TRBV20-1 to TRBJ1-5, with D tentatively TRBD1 (5 bases). CDR1 DFQATT and CDR2 SNEGSKA come from the germline V gene (reference sequence). V was pared by 7 bases and J by 2 bases, with 15 bases between. The CDR3 runs to 14 residues. CDR3 coding DNA: TGCAGTGGAGGGACGCCCCGTGGCAATCAGCCCCAGCATTTT. It encodes CSGGTPRGNQPQHF.

This clonotype is a singleton in its sample. One end of the junction is discordant with germline, which a read error may explain. The chain combines TRBV5-4 with TRBJ2-3; 9 bases match TRBD1. The CDR3 is 15 amino acids. CDR1 is SGHNT and CDR2 is YYREEE in the germline V gene (reference sequence). CDR3 sequence (DNA): TGTGCCAGCAGCTTCTGGACAGGGGCGACAGATACGCGGTATTTT. Encoded protein: CASSFWTGATDTRYF.

In the case of this clonotype: Compared with germline, one end of the junction differs, possibly owing to a read error. The J gene is TRBJ1-2, the V gene TRBV6-5; D gene unclear. The CDR3 is 14 amino acids. In germline, CDR1 is MNHEY, CDR2 SVGAGI. CDR3 nucleotide sequence: TGTGCCAGCAGGATGATAGACGGGAACTATGGCCACACCTTC. Translating it yields CASRMIDGNYGHTF.

In regard to this clonotype: A junction boundary mismatches the germline segment, possibly from a read error. This chain uses TRBV6-5 with TRBJ2-5; D is unresolved. Germline assignment: CDR1 MNHEY and CDR2 SVGAGI. This CDR3 comprises 12 residues. CDR3 loop: CVSSYNWETQYF. DNA for the CDR3: TGTGTCAGCAGTTACAATTGGGAGACCCAGTACTTC.

V gene TRBV12-3 or TRBV12-4 combines with J gene TRBJ1-2; unclear D gene. This CDR3 comprises 12 residues. Between the trimmed V and J ends, which lost 8 bases and 11 bases, there was a span of 18 bases. The CDR3: CASCSDGGSYTF. CDR3 nucleotides: TGTGCCAGCTGTTCCGATGGCGGTAGTTACACCTTC.

In regard to this clonotype: The final CDR3 position lacks the conserved phenylalanine or tryptophan, pointing to a likely read error. This chain links TRBV13 with TRBJ2-1; 8 positions agree with TRBD2. Germline lookup yields CDR1 PRHDT and CDR2 FYEKMQ (reference sequence). J gave up 0 bases and V 5 bases, and 9 bases lay outside the gene matches. The CDR3 is 17 amino acids. The CDR3 bases are TGTGCCAGCAGCCTGGGACTAGAATGGGGCTCCTACAATGAGCAGTTCATC. Its translation is CASSLGLEWGSYNEQFI.

This clonotype appeared a single time. The germline gene is not matched at one end of the junction; a read error may be the cause. The V gene is TRBV10-2, the J gene TRBJ1-1; D gene uncertain. CDR3 length equals 11 residues. The germline V gene encodes CDR1 WSHSY and CDR2 SAAADI. This chain's CDR3 is CAISHNTEAFF. For the CDR3, the DNA is TGCGCCATCAGTCACAACACTGAAGCTTTCTTT.

The sample holds many counts of this clonotype. This sequence joins TRBV12-5 and TRBJ2-5; D unresolved. Trimming shortened V by 6 bases and J by 5 bases, and 10 bases separated the two germline ends. The germline V gene encodes CDR1 LGHNT and CDR2 FRNRAP. The CDR3 is made up of 12 amino acids. CDR3 nucleotide sequence: TGTGCTAGTGGCGACGAGGTGGAGACCCAGTACTTC. This codes for CASGDEVETQYF.

As regards this clonotype: The missing conserved phenylalanine or tryptophan at the end of this CDR3 makes a read error likely. This chain links TRBV4-2 with TRBJ2-7, with 13 bases fitting TRBD2. CDR1 LGHNA and CDR2 YNFKEQ come from the germline V gene. This CDR3 spans 18 amino acids. CDR3 loop: CATSQEGLAGEDRYEQYI. The CDR3 DNA is TGTGCCACCAGCCAAGAAGGACTAGCGGGAGAAGACCGCTATGAGCAGTACATC.

In its sample, this clonotype was seen once. The conserved closing phenylalanine or tryptophan is absent in this CDR3, likely reflecting a read error. The chain links TRBV9 to TRBJ1-2; D unresolved. Trimming stripped 0 bases from V and 1 base from J, with 7 bases between. CDR1 is SGDLS, CDR2 YYNGEE, per germline. The CDR3 has 14 residues. The CDR3 region is CASSVGGLNYGYTI. Here the CDR3 DNA reads TGTGCCAGCAGCGTAGGAGGGCTTAACTATGGCTACACCATC.

Worth noting for this clonotype: At one end the junction does not follow the germline gene, possibly because of a read error. This chain connects TRBV6-5 to TRBJ2-1; no reliable D call. The CDR3 contains 14 residues. Germline values: CDR1 MNHEY, CDR2 SVGAGI. The CDR3 sequence is CASSTYLDLAEHFF. The CDR3 nucleotides read TGTGCCAGCAGTACGTACTTAGATCTGGCCGAGCACTTCTTC.

This clonotype was detected once. The conserved final phenylalanine or tryptophan is absent from the CDR3, which likely points to a read error. The chain links TRBV6-5 to TRBJ2-5; 11 positions match TRBD2. The germline CDR1 and CDR2 sequences are MNHEY and SVGAGI. The CDR3 consists of 17 residues. The CDR3 DNA is TGTGCCGGCAGGTCCCTCTACACTAGCGGGAGTAGGGAGACCCAGTACTCC. It translates to CAGRSLYTSGSRETQYS.